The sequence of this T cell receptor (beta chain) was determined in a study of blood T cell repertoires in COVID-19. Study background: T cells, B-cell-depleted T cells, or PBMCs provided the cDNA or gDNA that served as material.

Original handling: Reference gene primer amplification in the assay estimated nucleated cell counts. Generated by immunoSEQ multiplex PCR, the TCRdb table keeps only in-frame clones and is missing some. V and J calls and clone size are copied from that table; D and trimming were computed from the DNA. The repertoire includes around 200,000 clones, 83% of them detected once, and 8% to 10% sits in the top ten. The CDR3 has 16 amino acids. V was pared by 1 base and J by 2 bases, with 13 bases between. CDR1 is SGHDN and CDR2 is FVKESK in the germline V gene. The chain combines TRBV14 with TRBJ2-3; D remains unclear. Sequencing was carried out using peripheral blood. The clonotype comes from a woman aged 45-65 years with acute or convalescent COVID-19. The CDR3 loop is CASSQGRGIYTDTQYF. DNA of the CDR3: TGTGCCAGCAGCCAAGGACGCGGTATTTACACAGATACGCAGTATTTT.